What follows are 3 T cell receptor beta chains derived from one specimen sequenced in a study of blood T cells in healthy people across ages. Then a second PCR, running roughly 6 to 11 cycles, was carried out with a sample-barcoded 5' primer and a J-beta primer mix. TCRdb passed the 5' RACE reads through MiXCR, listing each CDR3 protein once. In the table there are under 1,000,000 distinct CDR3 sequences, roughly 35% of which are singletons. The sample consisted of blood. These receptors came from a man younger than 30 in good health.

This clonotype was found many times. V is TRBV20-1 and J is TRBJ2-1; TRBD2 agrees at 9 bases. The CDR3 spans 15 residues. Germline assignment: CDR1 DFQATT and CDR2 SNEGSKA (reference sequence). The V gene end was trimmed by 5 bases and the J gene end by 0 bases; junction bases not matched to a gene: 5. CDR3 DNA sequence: TGCAGTGCTGAGCGGGGGGTTAGCTCCTACAATGAGCAGTTCTTC. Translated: CSAERGVSSYNEQFF.

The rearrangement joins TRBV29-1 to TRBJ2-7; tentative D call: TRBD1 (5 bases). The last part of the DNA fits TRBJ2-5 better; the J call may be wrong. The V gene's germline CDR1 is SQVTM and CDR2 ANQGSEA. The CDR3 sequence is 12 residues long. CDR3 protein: CSVEAGQETQYF. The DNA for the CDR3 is TGCAGCGTTGAAGCAGGGCAAGAGACCCAGTACTTC.

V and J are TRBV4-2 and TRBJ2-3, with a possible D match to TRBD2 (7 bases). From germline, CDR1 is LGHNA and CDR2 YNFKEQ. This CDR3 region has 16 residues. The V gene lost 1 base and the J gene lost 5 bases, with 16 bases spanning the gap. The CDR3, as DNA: TGTGCCAGCAGCCAAGGGGGAGGGGGGGTTGGAGATACGCAGTATTTT. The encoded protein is CASSQGGGGVGDTQYF.